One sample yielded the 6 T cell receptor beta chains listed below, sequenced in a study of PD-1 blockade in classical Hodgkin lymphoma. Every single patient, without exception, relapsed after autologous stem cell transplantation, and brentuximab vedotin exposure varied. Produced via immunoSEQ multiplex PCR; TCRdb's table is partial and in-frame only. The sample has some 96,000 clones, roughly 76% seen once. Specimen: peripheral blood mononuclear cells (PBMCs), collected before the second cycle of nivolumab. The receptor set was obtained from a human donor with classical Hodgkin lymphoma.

The CDR3 region is CASSYFPSVGTGELFF. The CDR3 bases are TGTGCCAGCAGTTACTTCCCGAGCGTTGGGACCGGGGAGCTGTTTTTT. The chain combines TRBV6-5 with TRBJ2-2; unclear D gene. V was shortened by 1 base and J by 5 bases, with 14 bases between the two germline ends. This CDR3 has 16 amino acids. Germline V gene lookup returns CDR1 MNHEY and CDR2 SVGAGI.

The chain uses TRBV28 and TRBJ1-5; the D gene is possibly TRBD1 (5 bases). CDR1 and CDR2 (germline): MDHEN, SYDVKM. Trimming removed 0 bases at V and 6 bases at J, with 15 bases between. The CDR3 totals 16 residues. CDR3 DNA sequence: TGTGCCAGCAGTTTATGGGGGGGGACCGGCGCTCAGCCCCAGCATTTT. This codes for CASSLWGGTGAQPQHF.

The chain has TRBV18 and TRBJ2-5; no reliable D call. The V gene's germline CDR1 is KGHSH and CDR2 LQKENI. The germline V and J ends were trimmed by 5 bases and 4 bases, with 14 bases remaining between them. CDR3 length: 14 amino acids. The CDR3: CASSSPYNRETQYF. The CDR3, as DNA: TGTGCCAGCTCAAGCCCCTACAACCGAGAGACCCAGTACTTC.

The CDR3 spells CSVEAASGNTIYF. The CDR3 DNA follows: TGCAGCGTTGAGGCAGCCTCTGGAAACACCATATATTTT. V gene TRBV29-1 combines with J gene TRBJ1-3; D gene uncertain. V was trimmed by 3 bases and J by 0 bases, leaving 6 bases between them. The CDR3 has 13 amino acids. Germline V gene data show CDR1 as SQVTM and CDR2 as ANQGSEA.

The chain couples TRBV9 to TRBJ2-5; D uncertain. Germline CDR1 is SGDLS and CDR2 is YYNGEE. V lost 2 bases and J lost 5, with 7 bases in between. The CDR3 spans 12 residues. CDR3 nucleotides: TGTGCCAGCAGCGTCGGCGTTGAGACCCAGTACTTC. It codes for CASSVGVETQYF.

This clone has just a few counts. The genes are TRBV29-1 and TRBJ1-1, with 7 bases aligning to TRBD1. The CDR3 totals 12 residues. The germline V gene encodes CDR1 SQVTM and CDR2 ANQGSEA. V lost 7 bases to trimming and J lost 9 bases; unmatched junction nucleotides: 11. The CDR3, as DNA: TGCAGCGGGGAGACAGGGAGTTCTCAAGCTTTCTTT. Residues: CSGETGSSQAFF.